Shown below are 25 T cell receptor beta chains from a single sample sequenced in a study of vaccination and CD4 T cells after COVID-19. Described treatment: roughly 10-day PBMC culture with coronavirus spike peptide pools or control peptides (ViraFEST assay). Cultured CD4+ T-cell DNA underwent Oncomine TCR Beta short-read sequencing. TCRdb re-called the PCR reads through MiXCR, storing one row per CDR3 protein. The sample lists approximately 13,000 distinct CDR3 sequences; around 30% were seen once. Which antigens these TCRs recognize remains unknown. Here the sequenced sample was CD4+ T cells from blood, cultured in vitro, taken before SARS-CoV-2 vaccination. These receptors were taken from a human donor who received a COVID-19 vaccine.

This clonotype was seen more than once but under ten times. The rearrangement links TRBV27 to TRBJ2-3; 7 bases align to TRBD1. Germline V gene data show CDR1 as MNHEY and CDR2 as SMNVEV (reference sequence). V lost 2 bases to trimming and J lost 2 bases; unmatched junction nucleotides: 4. CDR3 size: 15 residues. For the CDR3, the DNA is TGTGCCAGCAGTTTAAGGGACAGTCCCACAGATACGCAGTATTTT. Translating gives CASSLRDSPTDTQYF.

V gene TRBV27 combines with J gene TRBJ1-1; no reliable D call. CDR1 and CDR2 (germline): MNHEY, SMNVEV (reference sequence). The CDR3 sequence is 12 residues long. Trimming took 4 bases from V and 8 from J, leaving 11 bases between them. The CDR3 coding sequence is TGTGCCAGCAGTTCGAACAGATACGAAGCTTTCTTT. Translating gives CASSSNRYEAFF.

The V call is TRBV11-2, the J call TRBJ1-1; D gene uncertain. The CDR3 is made up of 14 amino acids. Trimming stripped 0 bases from V and 3 bases from J, with 8 bases between. The germline gives CDR1 SGHAT, CDR2 FQNNGV. DNA for the CDR3: TGTGCCAGCAGCTTAGAGACGGACCACACTGAAGCTTTCTTT. Translation gives CASSLETDHTEAFF.

This clonotype was seen only a few times. This chain uses TRBV19 with TRBJ2-3; D is possibly TRBD1 or TRBD2 (5 bases each). CDR3 length: 15 residues. CDR1 and CDR2 (germline): LNHDA, SQIVND (reference sequence). V gave up 6 bases and J gave up 7 bases, with 20 bases separating them. The CDR3 region has the DNA TGTGCCAGTAGAAGCCGGGGACCAGATAGGAATACGCAGTATTTT. The encoded protein is CASRSRGPDRNTQYF.

This clonotype was found a few times. The CDR3, as DNA: TGCAGTGCTAGGACTAGCGGGGGGGGCATCACAGATACGCAGTATTTT. This sequence encodes CSARTSGGGITDTQYF. V is TRBV20-1 and J is TRBJ2-3, with 14 bases lining up with TRBD2. The CDR3 is 16 residues long. Germline CDR1 DFQATT, CDR2 SNEGSKA (reference sequence). V lost 3 bases and J lost 2; bases outside the gene matches: 4.

In its sample, this clonotype was seen a few times. This chain links TRBV27 with TRBJ2-3; TRBD1 matches at 8 bases. Germline CDR1 reads MNHEY; CDR2 reads SMNVEV (reference sequence). After removal of 3 bases from V and 1 base from J, the junction contained 6 bases not matched to a gene. The CDR3 runs 16 residues. CDR3: CASSFLTGQGTDTQYF. CDR3 coding DNA: TGTGCCAGCAGTTTCCTTACGGGACAGGGCACAGATACGCAGTATTTT.

This chain uses TRBV6-1 with TRBJ1-1; no clear D. CDR1 and CDR2 (germline): MNHNS, SASEGT. The germline V and J ends were trimmed by 6 bases and 1 base, with 12 bases remaining between them. This CDR3 comprises 14 residues. The CDR3 loop is CASRRTGSNTEAFF. The CDR3 DNA is TGTGCCAGCAGGAGGACTGGGTCGAACACTGAAGCTTTCTTT.

This chain connects TRBV18 to TRBJ1-3; a weak D match, TRBD1 (6 bases). Trimming took 3 bases from V and 4 from J, leaving 16 bases between them. This CDR3 is 16 amino acids long. In germline, CDR1 is KGHSH, CDR2 LQKENI. CDR3 in DNA: TGTGCCAGCTCACCCCTAGACCAGGGGAAGGGAAACACCATATATTTT. Translating it yields CASSPLDQGKGNTIYF.

This chain links TRBV3-1 with TRBJ1-1, with 7 bases fitting TRBD1. The CDR3 has 19 residues. Germline V CDR1 and CDR2: LGHDT, YNNKEL (reference sequence). The trim removed 1 base at V and 0 bases at J, leaving 14 bases unmatched. The CDR3 nucleotides are TGTGCCAGCAGCCAAGGTAGAGGGGGCGCGTTAAAGATGAACACTGAAGCTTTCTTT. This encodes CASSQGRGGALKMNTEAFF.

This chain joins TRBV11-3 and TRBJ1-1, with 7 bases matching TRBD1. Trimming at V came to 1 base and at J to 7 bases, leaving 0 bases not matched to a gene. The CDR3 is 12 amino acids. CDR1 SGHNT and CDR2 YENEEA come from the germline V gene. The DNA for the CDR3 is TGTGCCAGCAGCTTAGCAGGGGGTGAAGCTTTCTTT. Translating gives CASSLAGGEAFF.

Judged by abundance, this clonotype is medium-sized (0.01 to 0.1%). V and J are TRBV27 and TRBJ1-1, with D perhaps matching TRBD1 (6 bases). CDR1 is MNHEY, CDR2 SMNVEV, per germline (reference sequence). The CDR3 runs 14 residues. The germline V and J ends were trimmed by 3 bases and 1 base, with 9 bases remaining between them. CDR3 region: CASSLGGANTEAFF. CDR3 bases: TGTGCCAGCAGTTTGGGGGGGGCGAACACTGAAGCTTTCTTT.

The J gene is TRBJ2-1, the V gene TRBV5-6; 7 positions agree with TRBD1. This CDR3 has 16 residues. V gave up 1 base and J gave up 0 bases; unmatched junction bases: 4. Looked up from germline, CDR1 is SGHDT and CDR2 is YYEEEE. The DNA for the CDR3 is TGTGCCAGCAGCTTGTGGACAGGCCTCTCCTACAATGAGCAGTTCTTC. Encoded protein: CASSLWTGLSYNEQFF.

This clonotype was detected only once. V is TRBV29-1 and J is TRBJ2-5; maybe TRBD1 (5 bases). V was pared by 2 bases and J by 5 bases, with 9 bases between. This CDR3 contains 12 residues. Germline V gene data show CDR1 as SQVTM and CDR2 as ANQGSEA. CDR3 sequence (DNA): TGCAGCGTTGAACAGTACAGGGAGACCCAGTACTTC. Its protein product is CSVEQYRETQYF. Variable domain in full (rest from reference TRBV29-1 and TRBJ2-5): SAVISQKPSRDICQRGTSLTIQCQVDSQVTMMFWYRQQPGQSLTLIATANQGSEATYESGFVIDKFPISRPNLTFSTLTVSNMSPEDSSIYLCSVEQYRETQYFGPGTRLLVL.

CDR3 DNA: TGTGCCAGCAGCGGGGGACTAGCGGGTAAAACTGAGCAGTTCTTC. It codes for CASSGGLAGKTEQFF. The chain couples TRBV7-2 to TRBJ2-1; 12 bases align to TRBD2. The CDR3 sequence is 15 residues long. V lost 5 bases to trimming and J lost 9 bases; unmatched junction nucleotides: 8. From germline, CDR1 is SGHTA and CDR2 FQGNSA.

This clonotype showed up just a few times. CDR3 DNA sequence: TGTGCCAGCAGCCCCAAGACTAGTATCGGCACAGATACGCAGTATTTT. This gives the protein CASSPKTSIGTDTQYF. The chain recombines TRBV11-3 with TRBJ2-3; tentative D call: TRBD2 (6 bases). With 5 bases removed from V and 1 base from J, the gap between germline ends came to 16 bases. The germline V gene has CDR1 SGHNT and CDR2 YENEEA. The CDR3 is made up of 16 amino acids.

This clonotype was seen once. The rearrangement links TRBV5-4 to TRBJ2-2; a weak D match, TRBD2 (5 bases). CDR3 size: 16 residues. Germline V lookup: CDR1 SGHNT, CDR2 YYREEE (reference sequence). V lost 3 bases and J 2 bases, leaving 14 bases between the germline ends. The CDR3 DNA is TGTGCCAGCAGCTCGGTCCCGGGATCTAACACCGGGGAGCTGTTTTTT. It encodes CASSSVPGSNTGELFF.

This clonotype was seen more than once but under ten times. This rearrangement joins TRBV6-2 or TRBV6-3 to TRBJ2-6, with unresolved D. The ends were cut back, 2 bases at V and 0 bases at J, with 5 bases in the middle. CDR3 size: 15 residues. In germline, CDR1 is MNHEY, CDR2 SVGEGT. The CDR3 DNA reads as TGTGCCAGCAGTTACCGGCTCTCTGGGGCCAACGTCCTGACTTTC. Amino acids: CASSYRLSGANVLTF.

This clonotype has just a few counts. The DNA for the CDR3 is TGTGCCTTGCAGGGTCCGAATGAAAAACTGTTTTTT. Protein sequence: CALQGPNEKLFF. The J gene is TRBJ1-4, the V gene TRBV30; D might be TRBD1 (5 bases). V lost 7 bases, J lost 5 bases, and 11 bases lay in between. There are 12 residues in the CDR3. From germline, CDR1 is GTSNPN and CDR2 SVGIG (reference sequence).

The chain recombines TRBV6-5 with TRBJ2-1, with TRBD2 as a possible D gene (5 bases). Deletions cut 2 bases from V and 7 bases from J, with 15 bases between. This CDR3 region has 15 residues. Germline V gene data show CDR1 as MNHEY and CDR2 as SVGAGI. The CDR3, as DNA: TGTGCCAGCAGTTACCCGGGGAAGGGAATTAATGAGCAGTTCTTC. This sequence encodes CASSYPGKGINEQFF.

There are a few counts of this clonotype. V and J are TRBV7-8 and TRBJ2-5; D is uncertain. This CDR3 spans 13 amino acids. Between the trimmed V and J ends, which lost 1 base and 2 bases, there was a span of 5 bases. CDR1 is SGHVS, CDR2 FQNEAQ, per germline. The CDR3 spells CASSLVRQETQYF. The CDR3 DNA reads TGTGCCAGCAGCTTAGTCCGGCAAGAGACCCAGTACTTC.

The chain is built from TRBV6-1 and TRBJ2-1; TRBD2 is a possible D gene (5 bases). Germline CDR1 is MNHNS and CDR2 is SASEGT. This CDR3 has 13 residues. Trimming pared 6 bases from V and 7 bases from J, leaving 13 bases between. The CDR3 here is CASSQHGVNEQFF. CDR3 sequence (DNA): TGTGCCAGCAGCCAGCACGGGGTAAATGAGCAGTTCTTC.

This chain uses TRBV6-5 with TRBJ1-5; no definite D call. V was clipped by 4 bases and J by 1 base, with 11 bases between them. The CDR3 loop spans 15 amino acids. CDR1 and CDR2 (germline): MNHEY, SVGAGI. CDR3 coding DNA: TGTGCCAGCAGTTCCCGCCGGGAGAGCAATCAGCCCCAGCATTTT. This translates into CASSSRRESNQPQHF.

CDR3 in amino acids: CASRPGLAVSEQFF. The CDR3 DNA sequence: TGTGCCAGCAGACCGGGACTAGCGGTTTCTGAGCAGTTCTTC. The V gene is TRBV2, the J gene TRBJ2-1; 11 bases map to TRBD2. CDR3 length equals 14 residues. The germline CDR1 and CDR2 sequences are SNHLY and FYNNEI. J lost 9 bases, V lost 6 bases, and 7 bases had no gene match.

The chain carries TRBV7-7 and TRBJ2-3; 11 nucleotides align to TRBD2. Germline V gene sequence: CDR1 SSHAT, CDR2 FNYEAQ (reference sequence). V shed 2 bases and J 8 bases; nucleotides not matched to a gene: 9. The CDR3 consists of 16 residues. CDR3 in DNA: TGTGCCAGCAGCTTAAATCTAGCGGGGGGCGGAGGTACGCAGTATTTT. Protein product: CASSLNLAGGGGTQYF.

This chain connects TRBV7-2 to TRBJ2-1, with 10 bases matching TRBD1. The CDR3 runs to 17 residues. Germline CDR1 SGHTA, CDR2 FQGNSA. The J segment lost 8 bases and the V segment lost 2 bases, leaving 12 bases of the junction unmatched. CDR3 coding DNA: TGTGCCAGCAGCTTAAAGGCCCGACAGGGGGCGTTCCATGAGCAGTTCTTC. Encoded protein: CASSLKARQGAFHEQFF.